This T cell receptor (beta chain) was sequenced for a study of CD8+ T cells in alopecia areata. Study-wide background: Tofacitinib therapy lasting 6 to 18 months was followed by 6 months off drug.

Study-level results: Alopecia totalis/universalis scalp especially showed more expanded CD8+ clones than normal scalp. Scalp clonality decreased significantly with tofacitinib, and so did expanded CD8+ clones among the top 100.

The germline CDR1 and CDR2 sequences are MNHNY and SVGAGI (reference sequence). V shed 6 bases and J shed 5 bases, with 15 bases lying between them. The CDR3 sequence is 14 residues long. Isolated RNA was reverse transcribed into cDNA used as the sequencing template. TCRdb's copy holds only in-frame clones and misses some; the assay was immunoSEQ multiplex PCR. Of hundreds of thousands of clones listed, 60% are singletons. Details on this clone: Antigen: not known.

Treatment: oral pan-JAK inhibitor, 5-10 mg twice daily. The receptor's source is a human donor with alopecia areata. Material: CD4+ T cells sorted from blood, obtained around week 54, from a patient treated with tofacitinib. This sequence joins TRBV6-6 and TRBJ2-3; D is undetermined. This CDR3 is CASSLASYIDTQYF. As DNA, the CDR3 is TGTGCCAGCAGCCTCGCAAGTTACATAGATACGCAGTATTTT.